One sample yielded the 13 T cell receptor beta chains listed below, sequenced in a study of beta chain features in type 1 diabetes. What was sequenced were expressed TCRB transcripts, since all of the isolated RNA had been reverse transcribed. Some clones are missing from TCRdb's copy, which holds only in-frame ones; the method was immunoSEQ multiplex PCR. In the table there are hundreds of thousands of clones, 13% of which are singletons. These receptors are not linked to any known antigen. Regarding the study as a whole: Moderate but significant shortening of TCRB CDR3s was recorded in all four CD4+ subsets from Type 1 diabetes patients.

Sequenced: naive CD4+ T cells from blood. The receptors come from a man between 18 and 35 years old with type 1 diabetes.

The CDR3 bases are TGTGCCAGCAGCTTAGCGGGGGCCACTGAAGCTTTCTTT. Translated, it gives CASSLAGATEAFF. V and J are TRBV7-2 and TRBJ1-1, with D perhaps matching TRBD1 (6 bases). The V gene lost 0 bases and the J gene lost 4 bases, with 6 bases spanning the gap. The CDR3 length is 13 residues. CDR1 and CDR2 from the germline V gene are SGHTA and FQGNSA. Combining the CDR3 with reference TRBV7-2 and TRBJ1-1 gives the whole variable domain GAGVSQSPSNKVTEKGKDVELRCDPISGHTALYWYRQSLGQGLEFLIYFQGNSAPDKSGLPSDRFSAERTGGSVSTLTIQRTQQEDSAVYLCASSLAGATEAFFGQGTRLTVV.

The chain couples TRBV30 to TRBJ1-3, with no clear D. Germline V lookup: CDR1 GTSNPN, CDR2 SVGIG (reference sequence). This CDR3 is built from 13 residues. Between the trimmed V and J ends, which lost 4 bases and 4 bases, there was a span of 11 bases. Here the CDR3 DNA reads TGTGCCTGGAATACTTTGGGCGGAAACACCATATATTTT. Protein sequence: CAWNTLGGNTIYF.

This clone was detected only a few times. The gene calls are TRBV7-2 and TRBJ1-2; D may be TRBD1 (5 bases). The CDR3 extends over 15 amino acids. The ends were cut back, 5 bases at V and 7 bases at J, with 20 bases in the middle. Germline CDR1 reads SGHTA; CDR2 reads FQGNSA. CDR3 loop: CASSGTTMARPGYTF. CDR3 sequence (DNA): TGTGCCAGCAGCGGGACGACAATGGCCCGACCTGGCTACACCTTC.

This clone has only a few counts. V is TRBV14 and J is TRBJ1-1, with D possibly TRBD1 on 5 matching bases. The V gene's germline CDR1 is SGHDN and CDR2 FVKESK. This CDR3 is 15 amino acids long. Between the trimmed V and J ends, which lost 8 bases and 4 bases, there was a span of 20 bases. In DNA form, the CDR3 reads TGTGCCAGCCGCCCGGGACCCGCCTCGGGCACTGAAGCTTTCTTT. Translated: CASRPGPASGTEAFF.

This chain links TRBV23-1 with TRBJ1-2; a weak D match, TRBD1 (6 bases). TRBV23-1 is annotated as an ORF whose role is uncertain. Trimming took 2 bases from V and 4 from J, leaving 20 bases between them. This CDR3 is built from 17 residues. Here the CDR3 reads CASSQPVSGARGYGYTF. In nucleotides, the CDR3 is TGCGCCAGCAGTCAACCGGTTTCGGGGGCGCGCGGCTATGGCTACACCTTC.

With regard to this clone: The same CDR3 is also encoded by other DNA sequences in this sample. V gene TRBV7-2 combines with J gene TRBJ1-2, with no clear D. Germline CDR1 reads SGHTA; CDR2 reads FQGNSA. The CDR3 is made up of 12 amino acids. V lost 4 bases to trimming and J lost 5 bases, with 8 bases between them. CDR3 bases: TGTGCCAGCAGCTCGACGGGTTATGGCTACACCTTC. Translated: CASSSTGYGYTF. Filled out from reference TRBV7-2 and TRBJ1-2, the complete variable domain reads GAGVSQSPSNKVTEKGKDVELRCDPISGHTALYWYRQSLGQGLEFLIYFQGNSAPDKSGLPSDRFSAERTGGSVSTLTIQRTQQEDSAVYLCASSSTGYGYTFGSGTRLTVV.

This clone showed up just a few times. The chain joins TRBV25-1 to TRBJ2-2; D might be TRBD2 (6 bases). The germline V gene encodes CDR1 MGHDK and CDR2 SYGVNS. V was shortened by 1 base and J by 4 bases, with 13 bases between the two germline ends. The length of the CDR3 is 16 residues. Here the CDR3 reads CASSESSGVVTGELFF. Here the CDR3 DNA reads TGTGCCAGCAGTGAATCTTCGGGGGTGGTCACCGGGGAGCTGTTTTTT.

This chain links TRBV23-1 with TRBJ2-3; D possibly corresponds to TRBD2 (6 bases). TRBV23-1 is an ORF, with its function uncertain. This CDR3 has 16 amino acids. Trimming shortened V by 3 bases and J by 2 bases, and 15 bases separated the two germline ends. The CDR3 DNA reads TGCGCCAGCAGTCAGGCGGCGGGGACCCACACAGATACGCAGTATTTT. This translates into CASSQAAGTHTDTQYF.

This chain links TRBV19 with TRBJ2-3; 12 bases line up with TRBD2. Germline V gene data show CDR1 as LNHDA and CDR2 as SQIVND (reference sequence). The CDR3 spans 16 residues. The J segment lost 3 bases and the V segment lost 5 bases, leaving 6 bases of the junction unmatched. The CDR3: CASSSLAGGQTDTQYF. Here the CDR3 DNA reads TGTGCCAGTAGTTCGCTAGCGGGGGGGCAGACAGATACGCAGTATTTT.

About this clone itself: The same CDR3 also results from other DNA sequences found in this sample. V usage is TRBV15 and J usage is TRBJ1-1; D remains unclear. The germline V and J ends were trimmed by 0 bases and 1 base, with 6 bases remaining between them. Germline V lookup: CDR1 LNHNV, CDR2 YYDKDF (reference sequence). The CDR3 spans 14 residues. The CDR3 loop is CATSRDRGNTEAFF. In DNA, the CDR3 is TGTGCCACCAGCAGAGACCGCGGGAACACTGAAGCTTTCTTT.

The chain combines TRBV29-1 with TRBJ2-1, with 7 bases identical to TRBD2. The germline CDR1 and CDR2 sequences are SQVTM and ANQGSEA. V lost 7 bases and J lost 5; bases outside the gene matches: 5. This CDR3 contains 12 residues. The CDR3 loop is CSAGRSDNEQFF. The DNA for the CDR3 is TGCAGCGCCGGGAGGTCCGACAATGAGCAGTTCTTC.

This clone was counted only a few times. This chain uses TRBV10-3 with TRBJ2-5; possible D gene TRBD2, 6 bases. Trimming removed 8 bases at V and 5 bases at J, with 15 bases between. CDR3 size: 13 residues. CDR1 is ENHRY, CDR2 SYGVKD, per germline. This chain's CDR3 is CAIGPSDRETQYF. CDR3 DNA: TGTGCCATCGGTCCTAGCGACCGGGAGACCCAGTACTTC.

There are a few counts of this clone. V and J are TRBV2 and TRBJ2-7; the match to TRBD1 covers 7 bases. The germline CDR1 and CDR2 sequences are SNHLY and FYNNEI. V gave up 11 bases and J gave up 3 bases; unmatched junction bases: 4. The CDR3 is 11 residues long. The CDR3 spells CAPGGDYEQYF. DNA of the CDR3: TGTGCCCCAGGGGGAGACTACGAGCAGTACTTC.